A single sample gave rise to the 5 T cell receptor beta chains below, sequenced in a study of siplizumab effects on memory and regulatory T cells. The method was immunoSEQ multiplex PCR; TCRdb's version includes in-frame clones alone and lacks a portion of them. The sample lists 57,000 or so clones, approximately 93% occurring once. The specimen was CD8+ T cells sorted from blood. The receptors originated from a human donor in good health.

The rearrangement uses TRBV28 and TRBJ1-2; TRBD1 agrees at 7 bases. The CDR3 length is 17 residues. After removal of 7 bases from V and 3 bases from J, the junction contained 17 bases not matched to a gene. Germline V lookup: CDR1 MDHEN, CDR2 SYDVKM. CDR3 nucleotides: TGTGCCAGCACCTCGATTGAGACAGGGACAAGAGACTATGGCTACACCTTC. It translates to CASTSIETGTRDYGYTF.

The V and J genes are TRBV10-3 and TRBJ2-7, with D unresolved. V was trimmed by 3 bases and J by 0 bases, leaving 9 bases between them. The V gene's germline CDR1 is ENHRY and CDR2 SYGVKD. This CDR3 has 14 amino acids. CDR3 region: CAISDPDDSYEQYF. CDR3 nucleotides: TGTGCCATCAGTGACCCCGACGACTCCTACGAGCAGTACTTC.

V and J are TRBV6-4 and TRBJ2-1, with D unresolved. Trimming removed 0 bases from V and 7 bases from J, with 7 bases in between. This CDR3 has 13 residues. Per germline, CDR1 MRHNA and CDR2 SNTAGT. The CDR3 region has the DNA TGTGCCAGCAGTGACTCCGAGGTGAATGAGCAGTTCTTC. Amino acid sequence: CASSDSEVNEQFF.

A single count supports this clone. This chain links TRBV29-1 with TRBJ1-3; TRBD1 is a possible D gene (5 bases). V lost 3 bases and J 0 bases, leaving 12 bases between the germline ends. The CDR3 length is 15 residues. Germline values: CDR1 SQVTM, CDR2 ANQGSEA. The CDR3 here is CSVEGGGLSGNTIYF. CDR3 bases: TGCAGCGTTGAGGGCGGGGGACTCTCTGGAAACACCATATATTTT.

The chain has TRBV15 and TRBJ2-1; weak D call: TRBD2 (5 bases). The CDR3 length is 11 residues. V was cut by 5 bases and J by 8 bases, with 7 bases left in between. Germline CDR1 LNHNV, CDR2 YYDKDF (reference sequence). The CDR3 DNA sequence: TGTGCCACCAGCGGGAGCGATGAGCAGTTCTTC. It encodes CATSGSDEQFF.